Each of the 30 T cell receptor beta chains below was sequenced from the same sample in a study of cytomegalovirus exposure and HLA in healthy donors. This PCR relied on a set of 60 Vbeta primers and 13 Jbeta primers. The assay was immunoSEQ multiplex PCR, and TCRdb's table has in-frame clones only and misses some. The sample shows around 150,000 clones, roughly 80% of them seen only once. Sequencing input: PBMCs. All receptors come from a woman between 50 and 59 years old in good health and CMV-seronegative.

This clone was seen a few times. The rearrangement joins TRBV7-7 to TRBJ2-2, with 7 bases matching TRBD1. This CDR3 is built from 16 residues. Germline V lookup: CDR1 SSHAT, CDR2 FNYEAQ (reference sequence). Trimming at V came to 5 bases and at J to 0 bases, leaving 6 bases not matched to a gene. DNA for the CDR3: TGTGCCAGCAGCAGGGTAGGGGGCGCGAACACCGGGGAGCTGTTTTTT. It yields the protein CASSRVGGANTGELFF.

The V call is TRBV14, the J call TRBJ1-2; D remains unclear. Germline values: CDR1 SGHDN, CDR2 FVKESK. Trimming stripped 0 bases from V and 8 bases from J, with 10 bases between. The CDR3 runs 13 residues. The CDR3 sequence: CASSQDLVRGYTF. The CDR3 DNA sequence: TGTGCCAGCAGCCAAGATCTGGTGAGGGGCTACACCTTC.

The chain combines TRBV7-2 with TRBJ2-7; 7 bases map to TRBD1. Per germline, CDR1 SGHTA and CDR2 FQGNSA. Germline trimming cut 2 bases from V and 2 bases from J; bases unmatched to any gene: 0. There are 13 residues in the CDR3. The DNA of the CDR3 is TGTGCCAGCAGCTTAAGGGGGCCCTACGAGCAGTACTTC. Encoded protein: CASSLRGPYEQYF.

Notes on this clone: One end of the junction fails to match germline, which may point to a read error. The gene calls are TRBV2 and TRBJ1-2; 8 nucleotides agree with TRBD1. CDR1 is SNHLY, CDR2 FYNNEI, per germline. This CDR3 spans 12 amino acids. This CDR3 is CASSPGGYGCTF. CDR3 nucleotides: TGTGCCAGCTCGCCAGGGGGCTATGGCTGCACCTTC.

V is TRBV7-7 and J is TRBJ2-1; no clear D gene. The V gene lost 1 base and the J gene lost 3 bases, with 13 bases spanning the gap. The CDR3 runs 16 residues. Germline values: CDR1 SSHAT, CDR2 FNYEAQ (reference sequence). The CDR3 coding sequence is TGTGCCAGCAGCTTAGATCGAACCGCCGGCTACAATGAGCAGTTCTTC. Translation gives CASSLDRTAGYNEQFF. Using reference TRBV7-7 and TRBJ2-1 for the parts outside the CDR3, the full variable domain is GAGVSQSPRYKVTKRGQDVTLRCDPISSHATLYWYQQALGQGPEFLTYFNYEAQPDKSGLPSDRFSAERPEGSISTLTIQRTEQRDSAMYRCASSLDRTAGYNEQFFGPGTRLTVL.

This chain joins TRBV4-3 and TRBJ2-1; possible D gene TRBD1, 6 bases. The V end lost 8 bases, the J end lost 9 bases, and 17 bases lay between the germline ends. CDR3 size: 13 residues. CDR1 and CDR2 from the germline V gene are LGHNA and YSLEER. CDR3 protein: CASGFVGGIEQFF. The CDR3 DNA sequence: TGCGCCAGCGGCTTTGTTGGGGGCATTGAGCAGTTCTTC.

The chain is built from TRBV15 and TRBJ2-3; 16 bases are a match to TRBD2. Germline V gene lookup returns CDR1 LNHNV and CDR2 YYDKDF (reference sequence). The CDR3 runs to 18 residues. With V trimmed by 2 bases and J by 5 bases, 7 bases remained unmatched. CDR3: CATSRRGTSGRAKDTQYF. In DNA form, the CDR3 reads TGTGCCACCAGCAGAAGAGGGACTAGCGGGAGGGCCAAAGATACGCAGTATTTT. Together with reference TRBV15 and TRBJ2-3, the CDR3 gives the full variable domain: DAMVIQNPRYQVTQFGKPVTLSCSQTLNHNVMYWYQQKSSQAPKLLFHYYDKDFNNEADTPDNFQSRRPNTSFCFLDIRSPGLGDTAMYLCATSRRGTSGRAKDTQYFGPGTRLTVL.

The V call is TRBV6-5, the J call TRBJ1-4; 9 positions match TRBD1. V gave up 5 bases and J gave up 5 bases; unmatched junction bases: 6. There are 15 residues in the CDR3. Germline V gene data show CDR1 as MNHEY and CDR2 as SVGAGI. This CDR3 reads CASSPIGQGNEKLFF. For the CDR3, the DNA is TGTGCCAGCAGTCCAATCGGACAGGGGAATGAAAAACTGTTTTTT.

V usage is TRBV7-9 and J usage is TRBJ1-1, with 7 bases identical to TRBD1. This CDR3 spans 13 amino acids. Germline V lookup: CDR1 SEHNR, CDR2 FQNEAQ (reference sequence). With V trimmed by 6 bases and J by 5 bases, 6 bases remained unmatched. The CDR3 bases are TGTGCCAGCAGACTTATGACAGGGACTGAAGCTTTCTTT. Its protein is CASRLMTGTEAFF.

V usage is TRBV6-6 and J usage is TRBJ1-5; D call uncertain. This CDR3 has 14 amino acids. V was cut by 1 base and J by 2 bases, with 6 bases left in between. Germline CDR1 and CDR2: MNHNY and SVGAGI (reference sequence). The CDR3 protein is CASSYFGGNQPQHF. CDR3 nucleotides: TGTGCCAGCAGTTACTTCGGGGGCAATCAGCCCCAGCATTTT.

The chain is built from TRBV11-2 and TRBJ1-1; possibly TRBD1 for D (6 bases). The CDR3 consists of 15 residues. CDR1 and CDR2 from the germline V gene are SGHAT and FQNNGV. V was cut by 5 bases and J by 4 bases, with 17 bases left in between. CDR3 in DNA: TGTGCCAGCAGCCTAGGGGGTCTGGGGAGCACTGAAGCTTTCTTT. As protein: CASSLGGLGSTEAFF. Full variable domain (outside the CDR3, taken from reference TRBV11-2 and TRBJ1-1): EAGVAQSPRYKIIEKRQSVAFWCNPISGHATLYWYQQILGQGPKLLIQFQNNGVVDDSQLPKDRFSAERLKGVDSTLKIQPAKLEDSAVYLCASSLGGLGSTEAFFGQGTRLTVV.

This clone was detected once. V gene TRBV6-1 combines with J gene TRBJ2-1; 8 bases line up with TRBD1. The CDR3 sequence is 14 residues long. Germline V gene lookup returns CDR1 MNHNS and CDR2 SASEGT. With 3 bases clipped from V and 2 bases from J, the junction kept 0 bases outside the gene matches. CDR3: CASSDRGPYNEQFF. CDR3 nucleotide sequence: TGTGCCAGCAGTGACAGGGGGCCCTACAATGAGCAGTTCTTC.

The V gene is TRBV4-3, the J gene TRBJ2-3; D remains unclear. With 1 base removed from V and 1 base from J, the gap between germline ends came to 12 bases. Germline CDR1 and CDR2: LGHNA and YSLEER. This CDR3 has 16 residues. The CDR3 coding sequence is TGCGCCAGCAGCCAAGGATCGAGTTTCGGCACAGATACGCAGTATTTT. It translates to CASSQGSSFGTDTQYF.

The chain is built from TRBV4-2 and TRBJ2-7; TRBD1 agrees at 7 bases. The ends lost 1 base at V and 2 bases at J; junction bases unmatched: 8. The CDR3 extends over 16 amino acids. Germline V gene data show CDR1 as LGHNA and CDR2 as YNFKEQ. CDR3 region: CASSQGKTGRPYEQYF. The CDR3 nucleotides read TGTGCCAGCAGCCAAGGGAAGACAGGGAGACCCTACGAGCAGTACTTC.

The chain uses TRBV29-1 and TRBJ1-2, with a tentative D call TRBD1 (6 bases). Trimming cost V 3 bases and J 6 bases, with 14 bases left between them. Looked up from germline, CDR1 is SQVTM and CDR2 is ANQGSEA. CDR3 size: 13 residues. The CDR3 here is CSVDPGVEDGYTF. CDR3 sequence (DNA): TGCAGCGTTGATCCAGGGGTGGAAGATGGCTACACCTTC.

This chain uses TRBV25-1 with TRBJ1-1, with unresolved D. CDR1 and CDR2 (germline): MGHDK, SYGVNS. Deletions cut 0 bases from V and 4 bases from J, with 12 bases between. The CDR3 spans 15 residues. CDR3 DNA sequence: TGTGCCAGCAGTGAATACCCCCCAGGTCGCACTGAAGCTTTCTTT. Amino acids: CASSEYPPGRTEAFF.

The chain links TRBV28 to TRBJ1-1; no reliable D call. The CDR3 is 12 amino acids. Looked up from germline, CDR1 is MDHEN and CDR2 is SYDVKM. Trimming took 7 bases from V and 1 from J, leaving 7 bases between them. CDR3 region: CASTLSNTEAFF. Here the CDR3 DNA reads TGTGCCAGCACTCTGTCGAACACTGAAGCTTTCTTT.

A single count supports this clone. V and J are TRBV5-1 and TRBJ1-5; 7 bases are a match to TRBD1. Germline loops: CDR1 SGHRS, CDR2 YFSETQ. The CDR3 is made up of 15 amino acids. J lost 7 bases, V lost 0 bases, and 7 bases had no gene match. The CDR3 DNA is TGCGCCAGCAGCTTGGGAGGGGGCGCAGAACAGCCCCAGCATTTT. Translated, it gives CASSLGGGAEQPQHF.

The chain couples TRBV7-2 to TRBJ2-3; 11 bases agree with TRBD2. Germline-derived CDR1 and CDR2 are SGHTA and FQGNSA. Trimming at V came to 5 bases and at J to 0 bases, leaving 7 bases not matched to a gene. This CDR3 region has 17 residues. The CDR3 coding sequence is TGTGCCAGCAGCCCCCGACTAGCGGGATTTAGCACAGATACGCAGTATTTT. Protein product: CASSPRLAGFSTDTQYF.

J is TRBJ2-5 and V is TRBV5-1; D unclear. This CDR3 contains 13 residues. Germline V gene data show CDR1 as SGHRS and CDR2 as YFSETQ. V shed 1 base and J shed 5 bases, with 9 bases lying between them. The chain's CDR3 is CASSLFLEETQYF. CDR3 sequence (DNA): TGCGCCAGCAGCTTGTTTCTCGAGGAGACCCAGTACTTC.

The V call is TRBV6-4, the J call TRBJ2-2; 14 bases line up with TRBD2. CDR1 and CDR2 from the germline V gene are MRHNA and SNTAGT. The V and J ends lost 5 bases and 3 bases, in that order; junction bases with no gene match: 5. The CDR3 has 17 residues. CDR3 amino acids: CASSPGLAGADTGELFF. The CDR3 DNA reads TGTGCCAGCAGTCCGGGACTAGCGGGAGCGGACACCGGGGAGCTGTTTTTT.

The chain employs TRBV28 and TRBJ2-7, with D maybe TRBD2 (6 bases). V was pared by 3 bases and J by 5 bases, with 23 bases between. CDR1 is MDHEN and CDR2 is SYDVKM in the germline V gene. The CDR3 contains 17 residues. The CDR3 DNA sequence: TGTGCCAGCAGTTTGGGGGGATTGGGTGGGGCAGTCCACGAGCAGTACTTC. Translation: CASSLGGLGGAVHEQYF.

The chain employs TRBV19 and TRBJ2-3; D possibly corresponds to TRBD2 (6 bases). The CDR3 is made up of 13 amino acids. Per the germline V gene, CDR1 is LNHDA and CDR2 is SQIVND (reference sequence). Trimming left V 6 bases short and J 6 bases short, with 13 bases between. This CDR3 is CASRIGSSDTQYF. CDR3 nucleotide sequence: TGTGCCAGTAGGATCGGGAGTTCGGATACGCAGTATTTT.

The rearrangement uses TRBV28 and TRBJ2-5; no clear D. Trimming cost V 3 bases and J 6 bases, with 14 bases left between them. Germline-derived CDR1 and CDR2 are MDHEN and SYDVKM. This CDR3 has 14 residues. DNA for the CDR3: TGTGCCAGCAGTTTGAATCCCCAGGCAAAGACCCAGTACTTC. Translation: CASSLNPQAKTQYF.

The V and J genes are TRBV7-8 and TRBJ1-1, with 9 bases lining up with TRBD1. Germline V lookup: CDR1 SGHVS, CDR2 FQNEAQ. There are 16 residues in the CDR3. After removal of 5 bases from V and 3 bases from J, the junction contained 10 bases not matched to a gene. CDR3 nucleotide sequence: TGTGCCAGCAGCAACGTCCCGGGACAGGGATACACTGAAGCTTTCTTT. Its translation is CASSNVPGQGYTEAFF. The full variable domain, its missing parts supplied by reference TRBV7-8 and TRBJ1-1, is GAGVSQSPRYKVAKRGQDVALRCDPISGHVSLFWYQQALGQGPEFLTYFQNEAQLDKSGLPSDRFFAERPEGSVSTLKIQRTQQEDSAVYLCASSNVPGQGYTEAFFGQGTRLTVV.

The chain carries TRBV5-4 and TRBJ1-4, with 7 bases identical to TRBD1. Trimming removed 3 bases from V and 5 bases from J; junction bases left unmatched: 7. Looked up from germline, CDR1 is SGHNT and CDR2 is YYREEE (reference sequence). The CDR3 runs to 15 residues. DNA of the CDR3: TGTGCCAGCAGCTCAAAGGGACAGCAAAATGAAAAACTGTTTTTT. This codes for CASSSKGQQNEKLFF.

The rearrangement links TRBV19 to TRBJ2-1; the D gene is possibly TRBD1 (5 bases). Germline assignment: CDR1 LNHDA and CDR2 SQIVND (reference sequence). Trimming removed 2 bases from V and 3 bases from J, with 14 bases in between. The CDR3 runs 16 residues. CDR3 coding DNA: TGTGCCAGTAGTATAATGGGGCAGGGCATCTACAATGAGCAGTTCTTC. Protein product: CASSIMGQGIYNEQFF.

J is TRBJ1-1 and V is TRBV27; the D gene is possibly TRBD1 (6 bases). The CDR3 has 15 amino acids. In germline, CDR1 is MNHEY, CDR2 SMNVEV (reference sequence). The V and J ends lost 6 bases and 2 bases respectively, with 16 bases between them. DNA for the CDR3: TGTGCCAGCAGCTTAATACCGGGACACAACACTGAAGCTTTCTTT. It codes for CASSLIPGHNTEAFF.

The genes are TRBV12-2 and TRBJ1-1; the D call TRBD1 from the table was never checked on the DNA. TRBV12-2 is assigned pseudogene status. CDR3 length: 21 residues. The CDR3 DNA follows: TGTGCAAGTCGCTTAGCGGGGGGAGGGATAAGACAGGGGGCCTCAAACACTGAAGCTTTCTTT. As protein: CASRLAGGGIRQGASNTEAFF.

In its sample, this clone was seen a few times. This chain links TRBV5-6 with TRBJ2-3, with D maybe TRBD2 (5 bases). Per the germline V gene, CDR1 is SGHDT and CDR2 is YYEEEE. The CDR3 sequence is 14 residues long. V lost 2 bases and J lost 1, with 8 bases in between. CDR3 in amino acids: CASSFRDGTDTQYF. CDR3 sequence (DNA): TGTGCCAGCAGCTTTCGGGATGGCACAGATACGCAGTATTTT.